The 8 T cell receptor beta chains presented below share a single source sample, sequenced in a study of cytomegalovirus exposure and HLA in healthy donors. The primer mix had 60 Vbeta and 13 Jbeta primers. The protocol was immunoSEQ multiplex PCR, while the TCRdb copy is restricted to in-frame clones and leaves out a portion. The data show about 120,000 clones, with roughly three quarters seen just once and around 1.5% held by the top ten. The sequencing sample was made of PBMCs. Receptor source: a woman aged 18-29 years in good health and CMV-seronegative.

The rearrangement uses TRBV6-5 and TRBJ1-4, with D unresolved. The CDR3 has 13 amino acids. The germline CDR1 and CDR2 sequences are MNHEY and SVGAGI. V shed 6 bases and J shed 7 bases, with 12 bases lying between them. The CDR3 DNA follows: TGTGCCAGCAGCCCCGGAGGTCTTGAAAAACTGTTTTTT. This sequence encodes CASSPGGLEKLFF.

About this clone: At the DNA level, this CDR3 is encoded by other sequences in the same sample as well. The chain joins TRBV4-2 to TRBJ1-1; 7 nucleotides agree with TRBD1. V shed 0 bases, J shed 0 bases, and the junction held 4 bases outside the gene matches. Germline assignment: CDR1 LGHNA and CDR2 YNFKEQ. The CDR3 sequence is 16 residues long. The CDR3 loop is CASSQDRGALNTEAFF. In DNA, the CDR3 is TGTGCCAGCAGCCAAGACAGGGGGGCGCTGAACACTGAAGCTTTCTTT.

The rearrangement joins TRBV5-1 to TRBJ1-6; a weak D match, TRBD1 (5 bases). Between the trimmed V and J ends, which lost 1 base and 6 bases, there was a span of 11 bases. The CDR3 loop spans 15 amino acids. Germline-derived CDR1 and CDR2 are SGHRS and YFSETQ. The CDR3 spells CASSLSEGFNSPLHF. The CDR3 DNA follows: TGCGCCAGCAGCTTGTCGGAGGGGTTTAATTCACCCCTCCACTTT.

About this clone itself: The same CDR3 is also encoded by other DNA sequences in this sample. The CDR3 here is CAISESGQGAYEQYF. The CDR3 coding sequence is TGTGCCATCAGTGAGTCGGGGCAAGGAGCCTACGAGCAGTACTTC. This rearrangement joins TRBV10-3 to TRBJ2-7; weak D call: TRBD1 (5 bases). The CDR3 spans 15 residues. The V end lost 0 bases, the J end lost 2 bases, and 11 bases lay between the germline ends. CDR1 and CDR2 (germline): ENHRY, SYGVKD.

This chain connects TRBV27 to TRBJ2-7, with D maybe TRBD2 (6 bases). V was pared by 0 bases and J by 4 bases, with 10 bases between. CDR1 and CDR2 from the germline V gene are MNHEY and SMNVEV (reference sequence). The CDR3 loop spans 14 amino acids. The CDR3 loop reads CASSLSRTTYEQYF. The DNA for the CDR3 is TGTGCCAGCAGTTTATCGAGGACTACTTACGAGCAGTACTTC.

This chain connects TRBV5-3 to TRBJ2-6, with 8 positions matching TRBD1. TRBV5-3 is designated an ORF whose function remains uncertain. After removal of 6 bases from V and 2 bases from J, the junction contained 7 bases not matched to a gene. The CDR3 runs to 16 residues. CDR3 sequence: CARKTGVGAGANVLTF. For the CDR3, the DNA is TGTGCCAGAAAGACAGGGGTGGGAGCTGGGGCCAACGTCCTGACTTTC.

The J gene is TRBJ1-6, the V gene TRBV2; TRBD1 matches 11 bases. Trimming removed 11 bases from V and 8 bases from J; junction bases left unmatched: 5. Germline lookup yields CDR1 SNHLY and CDR2 FYNNEI. The CDR3 spans 13 residues. The CDR3 is CAGPGQGDSPLHF. The CDR3, as DNA: TGTGCCGGCCCGGGACAGGGGGATTCACCCCTCCACTTT.

About this clone: Lacking the conserved final phenylalanine or tryptophan, this CDR3 likely reflects a read error. V is TRBV29-1 and J is TRBJ2-2, with 9 bases identical to TRBD1. J lost 1 base, V lost 7 bases, and 7 bases had no gene match. The germline V gene encodes CDR1 SQVTM and CDR2 ANQGSEA. The CDR3 contains 15 residues. The CDR3 region is CSGTGGSGNTGELFV. The DNA of the CDR3 is TGCAGCGGTACAGGGGGCTCGGGGAACACCGGGGAGCTGTTTGTT.